This TCR beta chain was documented in a study of T cell responses to AZD1222 COVID-19 vaccine (TCRdb year 2021). About the full investigation: AZD1222 recipients whose second dose came at about 4 weeks and those whose second dose came at about 12 weeks were combined into one group, since spike-specific TCR depth and breadth did not differ between the two schedules. TCR sequencing was performed for roughly 250 trial participants, of whom about 210 were given two doses of AZD1222 and around 25 were given two doses of MenACWY control vaccine. Trial participants were enrolled by age into subgroups of 18-55, 56-69 and 70-plus years, and roughly 160, 29 and 62 TCR-sequenced participants, respectively, were included in these subgroups. Here is what the overall study found, with its caveats: After two AZD1222 doses, spike-specific TCR breadth and depth were significantly higher than at day 0 and than in MenACWY recipients. Nearly half of unique spike-specific TCRs reportedly recognized epitopes outside regions mutated in the B.1.351 and B.1.1.7 variants. Because no day 14 peak-response samples were available, the repertoires could be characterized only after the peak T cell response. Participants were mostly white British, with more females than males. The authors suggested clonal diversity may have been underestimated. CD4 TCRs associated with the vaccine covered the entire spike protein, and the dominant responses were in regions 160-218 and 743-854. In the small 56-69-year group, the increase in depth fell short of significance, most likely because of low power. Conclusions about previously exposed vaccinees were limited because only six AZD1222 recipients were SARS-CoV-2 seropositive at baseline.

Sequences LGHNA (CDR1) and YNFKEQ (CDR2) are obtained from the germline V gene. V loses 4 bases of germline sequence and J loses 6 bases, and the interval between the two ends is 10 bases. Taken from cysteine to phenylalanine, the CDR3 has 13 residues. This entry keeps only the CDR3 DNA: 39 bases, framed from base 1. The CDR3 regions of human TCRbeta chains were analyzed by immunosequencing. As for the authors' bioinformatics: TCRs in the repertoires were matched against a reference library of SARS-CoV-2-specific TCRs that had been generated with the MIRA antigen-specificity platform. Breadth meant the fraction of unique TCRs that were SARS-CoV-2-associated, whereas depth meant the fraction of total T cells that were SARS-CoV-2-associated. Using the MIRA data, every spike-specific TCR was mapped to the spike region that the TCR reacted to and assigned to either a CD4 or a CD8 class. Log10-transformed breadth and depth values were compared by one-way ANOVA with Sidak's multiple comparisons tests. The source is immuneACCESS, and TCRdb retained only in-frame sequences with V and J called. Part of the clones is not carried over; for the studies checked, unresolved V genes explain less than half of this, and the remainder is unexplained. V and J calls and clone size are copied from that table; D and trimming were computed from the DNA. The sample profile shows 80,000 to 90,000 clones; about 92% of them were found once. The ten most abundant clones make up approximately 3% of the sample.

Points on this clone: Its antigen is not yet known. No qualities accompany the bases; no much larger clone lies one base away.

The intended sense of this specimen's time point label: baseline before first vaccination. Vaccinee samples came from UK trials COV001 and COV002, including a single-blind randomized controlled phase 2/3 trial of AZD1222 (ChAdOx1 nCoV-19) in healthy adults. Trial participant PBMC samples were collected at day 0 and day 28 after the second dose for TCRbeta chain sequencing. This TCR was sampled from an adult in good health. The source material was peripheral blood, sampled on day 0 of AZD1222 vaccination. This chain joins TRBV4-2 to TRBJ2-1; a weak D assignment points to TRBD2 (5 bases agree). The DNA sequence is given as TGTGCCAGCAGCCGCGATCTAGCCAATGAGCAGTTCTTC. Protein translation: CASSRDLANEQFF.